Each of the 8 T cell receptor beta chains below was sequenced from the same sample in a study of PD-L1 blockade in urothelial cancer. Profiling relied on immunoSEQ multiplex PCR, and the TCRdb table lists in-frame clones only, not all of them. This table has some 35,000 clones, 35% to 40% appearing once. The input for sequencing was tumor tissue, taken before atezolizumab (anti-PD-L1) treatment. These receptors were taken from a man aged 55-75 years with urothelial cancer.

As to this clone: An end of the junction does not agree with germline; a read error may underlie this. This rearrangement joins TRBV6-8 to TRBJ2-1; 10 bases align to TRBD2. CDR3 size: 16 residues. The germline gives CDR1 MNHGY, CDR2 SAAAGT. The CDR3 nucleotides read TGTGCCAGCAGTGACTCGGGAGCGGGAGGGTACAATGAGCAGTTCTTC. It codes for CASSDSGAGGYNEQFF.

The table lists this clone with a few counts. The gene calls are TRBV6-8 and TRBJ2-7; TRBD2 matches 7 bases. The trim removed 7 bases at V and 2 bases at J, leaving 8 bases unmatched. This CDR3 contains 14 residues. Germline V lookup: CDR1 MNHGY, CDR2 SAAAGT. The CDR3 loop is CASTGEGLTYEQYF. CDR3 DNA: TGTGCCAGCACCGGGGAGGGACTGACCTACGAGCAGTACTTC.

The CDR3 protein is CATMSGRLAGADTQYF. The CDR3 nucleotides are TGTGCCACCATGTCCGGACGACTAGCGGGGGCCGATACGCAGTATTTT. The chain links TRBV19 to TRBJ2-3; 12 bases agree with TRBD2. The CDR3 extends over 16 amino acids. V was pared by 10 bases and J by 6 bases, with 14 bases of the junction left unmatched. Looked up from germline, CDR1 is LNHDA and CDR2 is SQIVND (reference sequence). Based on the CDR3 plus reference TRBV19 and TRBJ2-3, the full variable domain is DGGITQSPKYLFRKEGQNVTLSCEQNLNHDAMYWYRQDPGQGLRLIYYSQIVNDFQKGDIAEGYSVSREKKESFPLTVTSAQKNPTAFYLCATMSGRLAGADTQYFGPGTRLTVL.

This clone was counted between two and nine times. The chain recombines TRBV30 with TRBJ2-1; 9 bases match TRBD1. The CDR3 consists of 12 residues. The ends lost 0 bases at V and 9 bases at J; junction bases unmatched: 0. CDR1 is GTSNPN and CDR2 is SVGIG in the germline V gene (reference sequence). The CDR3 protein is CAWSVTGGEQFF. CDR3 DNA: TGTGCCTGGAGTGTGACAGGGGGTGAGCAGTTCTTC.

CDR3 sequence reads: CASSLTSGRETQYF. Here the CDR3 DNA reads TGTGCCAGCAGTTTAACTAGCGGGAGAGAGACCCAGTACTTC. This sequence joins TRBV27 and TRBJ2-5, with 11 bases that match TRBD2. The germline gives CDR1 MNHEY, CDR2 SMNVEV (reference sequence). The CDR3 has 14 residues. V shed 2 bases and J 4 bases; nucleotides not matched to a gene: 0.

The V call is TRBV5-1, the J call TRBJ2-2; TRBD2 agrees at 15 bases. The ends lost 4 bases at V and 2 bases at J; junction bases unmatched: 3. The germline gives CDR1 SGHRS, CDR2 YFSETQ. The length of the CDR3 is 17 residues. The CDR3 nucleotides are TGCGCCAGCAGCCGGACTAGCGGGGGGGTAAACACCGGGGAGCTGTTTTTT. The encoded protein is CASSRTSGGVNTGELFF.

CDR3 residues: CASSPLRGQGVAYEQYF. CDR3 bases: TGTGCCAGCAGCCCACTACGGGGACAGGGCGTCGCCTACGAGCAGTACTTC. The chain couples TRBV14 to TRBJ2-7, with TRBD1 matching 9 bases. V lost 4 bases, J lost 2 bases, and 12 bases stayed unmatched. CDR1 SGHDN and CDR2 FVKESK come from the germline V gene. The CDR3 runs 17 residues.

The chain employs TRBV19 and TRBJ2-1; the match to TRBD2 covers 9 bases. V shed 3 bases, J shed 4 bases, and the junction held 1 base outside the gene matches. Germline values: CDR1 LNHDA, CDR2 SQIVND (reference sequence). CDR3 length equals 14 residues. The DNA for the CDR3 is TGTGCCAGTAGTATTAGCGGGAGATACAATGAGCAGTTCTTC. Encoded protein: CASSISGRYNEQFF. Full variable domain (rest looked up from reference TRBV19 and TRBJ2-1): DGGITQSPKYLFRKEGQNVTLSCEQNLNHDAMYWYRQDPGQGLRLIYYSQIVNDFQKGDIAEGYSVSREKKESFPLTVTSAQKNPTAFYLCASSISGRYNEQFFGPGTRLTVL.